The 28 T cell receptor beta chains in this list originate from one sample, sequenced in a study of CD8+ T cells in alopecia areata. The sequencing template was cDNA reverse transcribed from extracted RNA. Some clones are missing from TCRdb's copy, which holds only in-frame ones; the method was immunoSEQ multiplex PCR. The table has around 300,000 clones, roughly 63% seen once; the top ten hold 0.75% to 0.95%. Sample treatment: oral pan-JAK inhibitor, 5-10 mg twice daily. The sample here was CD4+ T cells sorted from blood, taken at roughly week 52, from a patient treated with tofacitinib. Every receptor here comes from a human donor with alopecia areata.

The rearrangement links TRBV30 to TRBJ2-1; D might be TRBD2 (6 bases). The CDR3 consists of 11 residues. Germline V gene data show CDR1 as GTSNPN and CDR2 as SVGIG (reference sequence). V gave up 3 bases and J gave up 10 bases, with 10 bases separating them. The CDR3 loop reads CAWREAGEQFF. In nucleotides, the CDR3 is TGTGCCTGGAGGGAGGCGGGAGAGCAGTTCTTC.

This clone was seen once. This chain uses TRBV5-6 with TRBJ2-3; maybe TRBD2 (6 bases). CDR3 size: 16 residues. The germline V and J ends were trimmed by 2 bases and 0 bases, with 13 bases remaining between them. Germline assignment: CDR1 SGHDT and CDR2 YYEEEE. CDR3 sequence: CASSFGGRLSTDTQYF. The CDR3 DNA reads TGTGCCAGCAGCTTCGGAGGGAGGCTCAGCACAGATACGCAGTATTTT.

This chain uses TRBV5-6 with TRBJ2-3; possibly TRBD2 for D (6 bases). Germline V gene sequence: CDR1 SGHDT, CDR2 YYEEEE. Trimming took off 2 bases at V and 2 bases at J, with 12 bases between the two ends. This CDR3 region has 15 residues. The CDR3 DNA follows: TGTGCCAGCAGCTTTGGAGTAGCGGACACAGATACGCAGTATTTT. Amino acid sequence: CASSFGVADTDTQYF.

The chain has TRBV15 and TRBJ2-3, with D possibly being TRBD2 (5 bases). The CDR3 sequence is 17 residues long. Trimming removed 0 bases at V and 6 bases at J, with 19 bases between. The germline gives CDR1 LNHNV, CDR2 YYDKDF (reference sequence). The CDR3 DNA reads as TGTGCCACCAGCAGAGAGGGAGCGCGGGCCGCCATGGATACGCAGTATTTT. Its protein is CATSREGARAAMDTQYF.

This clone has a handful of counts. The rearrangement uses TRBV4-3 and TRBJ1-2; D remains ambiguous. V shed 0 bases and J shed 12 bases, with 11 bases lying between them. This CDR3 region has 12 residues. CDR1 and CDR2 (germline): LGHNA, YSLEER. DNA for the CDR3: TGCGCCAGCAGCCAAGATAATGGGAGCCACACCTTC. Its translation is CASSQDNGSHTF.

The J gene is TRBJ2-4, the V gene TRBV7-8, with 7 nucleotides matching TRBD1. V was clipped by 2 bases and J by 0 bases; unmatched bases: 4. CDR1 is SGHVS and CDR2 is FQNEAQ in the germline V gene. CDR3 length: 16 residues. CDR3 nucleotide sequence: TGTGCCAGCAGCTTAAGGGGGCCCCTAGCCAAAAACATTCAGTACTTC. It codes for CASSLRGPLAKNIQYF.

The V gene is TRBV2, the J gene TRBJ1-2, with D possibly matching TRBD1 (5 bases). The CDR3 sequence is 14 residues long. Trimming took off 3 bases at V and 3 bases at J, with 11 bases between the two ends. The germline V gene has CDR1 SNHLY and CDR2 FYNNEI. The CDR3 reads CASSDRAVDYGYTF. CDR3 nucleotides: TGTGCCAGCAGTGACAGGGCAGTTGACTATGGCTACACCTTC. Looking up the rest from reference TRBV2 and TRBJ1-2 gives the full variable domain: EPEVTQTPSHQVTQMGQEVILRCVPISNHLYFYWYRQILGQKVEFLVSFYNNEISEKSEIFDDQFSVERPDGSNFTLKIRSTKLEDSAMYFCASSDRAVDYGYTFGSGTRLTVV.

This rearrangement joins TRBV27 to TRBJ1-6, with D unclear. Germline CDR1 and CDR2: MNHEY and SMNVEV (reference sequence). The CDR3 consists of 15 residues. The ends were cut back, 3 bases at V and 7 bases at J, with 13 bases in the middle. The CDR3 protein is CASSFHMEGNSPLHF. CDR3 DNA sequence: TGTGCCAGCAGTTTCCACATGGAGGGAAATTCACCCCTCCACTTT.

CDR3 coding DNA: TGTGCCAGCAGCTTAGGTCTGGGGAACACTGAAGCTTTCTTT. Translated: CASSLGLGNTEAFF. The rearrangement joins TRBV7-8 to TRBJ1-1; D remains unclear. The ends were cut back, 1 base at V and 1 base at J, with 7 bases in the middle. This CDR3 is 14 amino acids long. Germline values: CDR1 SGHVS, CDR2 FQNEAQ. Variable domain in full (rest from reference TRBV7-8 and TRBJ1-1): GAGVSQSPRYKVAKRGQDVALRCDPISGHVSLFWYQQALGQGPEFLTYFQNEAQLDKSGLPSDRFFAERPEGSVSTLKIQRTQQEDSAVYLCASSLGLGNTEAFFGQGTRLTVV.

The chain carries TRBV2 and TRBJ1-2, with no clear D. This CDR3 has 12 amino acids. Trimming took 7 bases from V and 7 from J, leaving 13 bases between them. Per the germline V gene, CDR1 is SNHLY and CDR2 is FYNNEI. CDR3 region: CASTEVVSGYTF. The DNA of the CDR3 is TGTGCCAGCACGGAGGTTGTTTCTGGCTACACCTTC.

A single count supports this clone. The chain joins TRBV6-5 to TRBJ2-1; D call uncertain. The V end lost 2 bases, the J end lost 4 bases, and 6 bases lay between the germline ends. CDR3 length: 13 amino acids. Germline lookup yields CDR1 MNHEY and CDR2 SVGAGI. CDR3 region: CASSYPDYNEQFF. The CDR3 DNA follows: TGTGCCAGCAGTTACCCAGATTACAATGAGCAGTTCTTC.

This clone appeared once. The chain carries TRBV7-2 and TRBJ1-2; unclear D gene. The germline V and J ends were trimmed by 4 bases and 6 bases, with 9 bases remaining between them. Germline lookup yields CDR1 SGHTA and CDR2 FQGNSA. The CDR3 extends over 12 amino acids. The CDR3 spells CASSWNSNGYTF. The CDR3 DNA is TGTGCCAGCAGCTGGAATAGTAATGGCTACACCTTC. Combining the CDR3 with reference TRBV7-2 and TRBJ1-2 gives the whole variable domain GAGVSQSPSNKVTEKGKDVELRCDPISGHTALYWYRQSLGQGLEFLIYFQGNSAPDKSGLPSDRFSAERTGGSVSTLTIQRTQQEDSAVYLCASSWNSNGYTFGSGTRLTVV.

This clone has more than one count but fewer than ten. CDR3 in amino acids: CASSVGQASTDTQYF. The CDR3 nucleotides read TGTGCCAGCAGTGTGGGACAGGCCAGCACAGATACGCAGTATTTT. The J gene is TRBJ2-3, the V gene TRBV2, with 8 bases lining up with TRBD1. The CDR3 totals 15 residues. The V gene end was trimmed by 4 bases and the J gene end by 0 bases; junction bases not matched to a gene: 3. CDR1 is SNHLY and CDR2 is FYNNEI in the germline V gene.

This chain connects TRBV2 to TRBJ2-6; D is ambiguous. V was trimmed by 0 bases and J by 0 bases, leaving 6 bases between them. This CDR3 is built from 16 residues. Germline assignment: CDR1 SNHLY and CDR2 FYNNEI. The CDR3 DNA sequence: TGTGCCAGCAGTGAAGCGCCGGACTCTGGGGCCAACGTCCTGACTTTC. Amino acid sequence: CASSEAPDSGANVLTF. Looking up the rest from reference TRBV2 and TRBJ2-6 gives the full variable domain: EPEVTQTPSHQVTQMGQEVILRCVPISNHLYFYWYRQILGQKVEFLVSFYNNEISEKSEIFDDQFSVERPDGSNFTLKIRSTKLEDSAMYFCASSEAPDSGANVLTFGAGSRLTVL.

This clone was seen a single time. V and J are TRBV9 and TRBJ2-3; D not certain. V gave up 0 bases and J gave up 2 bases, with 7 bases separating them. CDR1 SGDLS and CDR2 YYNGEE come from the germline V gene. The CDR3 spans 14 residues. CDR3 loop: CASSVDSHTDTQYF. The DNA of the CDR3 is TGTGCCAGCAGCGTAGACAGTCACACAGATACGCAGTATTTT.

J is TRBJ1-5 and V is TRBV6-5; D is perhaps TRBD1 (6 bases). The V gene lost 0 bases and the J gene lost 5 bases, with 8 bases spanning the gap. The CDR3 has 14 amino acids. The germline CDR1 and CDR2 sequences are MNHEY and SVGAGI. The CDR3 loop is CASSYSGGDQPQHF. In nucleotides, the CDR3 is TGTGCCAGCAGTTACTCCGGGGGCGATCAGCCCCAGCATTTT.

The rearrangement links TRBV7-2 to TRBJ2-4, with 8 nucleotides matching TRBD1. The V and J ends lost 4 bases and 5 bases, in that order; junction bases with no gene match: 1. Germline V gives CDR1 SGHTA, CDR2 FQGNSA. CDR3 length equals 13 residues. CDR3 region: CASSCRGQNIQYF. The CDR3 nucleotides read TGTGCCAGCAGCTGCAGGGGGCAAAACATTCAGTACTTC. Complete variable domain (other parts from reference TRBV7-2 and TRBJ2-4): GAGVSQSPSNKVTEKGKDVELRCDPISGHTALYWYRQSLGQGLEFLIYFQGNSAPDKSGLPSDRFSAERTGGSVSTLTIQRTQQEDSAVYLCASSCRGQNIQYFGAGTRLSVL.

Details on this clone: Other DNA sequences within the sample encode an identical CDR3. The V gene is TRBV5-1, the J gene TRBJ1-1, with D hard to call. CDR3 size: 13 residues. The germline V gene has CDR1 SGHRS and CDR2 YFSETQ. V lost 0 bases and J 5 bases, leaving 8 bases between the germline ends. In nucleotides, the CDR3 is TGCGCCAGCAGCTTGGCTGAGGGAACTGAAGCTTTCTTT. Protein: CASSLAEGTEAFF.

This clone was found a few times. This rearrangement joins TRBV13 to TRBJ1-2; 7 bases fit TRBD1. Trimming cost V 5 bases and J 6 bases; bases outside gene matches: 9. CDR1 is PRHDT, CDR2 FYEKMQ, per germline (reference sequence). The CDR3 loop spans 14 amino acids. The CDR3 region is CASSPRDRVNGYTF. Written as DNA, the CDR3 is TGTGCCAGCAGCCCCCGCGACAGGGTGAATGGCTACACCTTC.

This chain joins TRBV11-2 and TRBJ2-3; no clear D gene. The V end was cut by 4 bases, the J end by 1 base, with 9 bases between. The CDR3 has 14 amino acids. The germline V gene has CDR1 SGHAT and CDR2 FQNNGV. CDR3 DNA sequence: TGTGCCAGCAGCTATACCCGGGGCACAGATACGCAGTATTTT. Its translation: CASSYTRGTDTQYF.

This rearrangement joins TRBV6-5 to TRBJ2-7, with TRBD2 matching over 8 bases. J gave up 7 bases and V 4 bases, and 12 bases lay outside the gene matches. The CDR3 is 15 residues long. Germline assignment: CDR1 MNHEY and CDR2 SVGAGI. Written as DNA, the CDR3 is TGTGCCAGCAGTTCGGCGCGGGGGGTCTCGGGTGAGCAGTACTTC. Its protein is CASSSARGVSGEQYF.

A single count supports this clone. The chain combines TRBV30 with TRBJ2-1; the D is unclear. CDR3 length: 17 amino acids. Germline V gives CDR1 GTSNPN, CDR2 SVGIG (reference sequence). V was clipped by 0 bases and J by 0 bases, with 15 bases between them. CDR3 bases: TGTGCCTGGAGTGTACCCCCTCACCGGACCTCCTACAATGAGCAGTTCTTC. This gives the protein CAWSVPPHRTSYNEQFF.

This rearrangement joins TRBV7-3 to TRBJ2-3, with D unresolved. This CDR3 is 12 amino acids long. CDR1 SGHTA and CDR2 FQGTGA come from the germline V gene. Trimming took off 4 bases at V and 2 bases at J, with 4 bases between the two ends. CDR3 loop: CASSSITDTQYF. In DNA form, the CDR3 reads TGTGCCAGCAGCTCCATCACAGATACGCAGTATTTT.

V and J are TRBV29-1 and TRBJ2-5; D is perhaps TRBD1 or TRBD2 (5 bases each). Deletions cut 3 bases from V and 2 bases from J, with 13 bases between. The V gene's germline CDR1 is SQVTM and CDR2 ANQGSEA. This CDR3 spans 14 amino acids. The CDR3 here is CSVDSGPLQETQYF. The CDR3, as DNA: TGCAGCGTTGATTCGGGACCCTTACAAGAGACCCAGTACTTC.

V usage is TRBV2 and J usage is TRBJ1-4; the D gene is possibly TRBD1 (5 bases). The CDR3 has 15 residues. Germline V CDR1 and CDR2: SNHLY, FYNNEI. V was trimmed by 4 bases and J by 1 base, leaving 10 bases between them. CDR3 DNA sequence: TGTGCCAGCAGTGGGAACAGGCAAACTAATGAAAAACTGTTTTTT. This gives the protein CASSGNRQTNEKLFF.

V gene TRBV7-2 combines with J gene TRBJ1-5; TRBD1 is a possible D gene (5 bases). Looked up from germline, CDR1 is SGHTA and CDR2 is FQGNSA. This CDR3 comprises 19 residues. V lost 1 base, J lost 1 base, and 20 bases lay in between. The CDR3 sequence: CASSLVVLPGIGSNQPQHF. As DNA, the CDR3 is TGTGCCAGCAGCTTAGTCGTCCTTCCAGGGATTGGGAGCAATCAGCCCCAGCATTTT.

About this clone: Germline and junction disagree at one end, which may indicate a read error. The genes are TRBV29-1 and TRBJ2-3; D might be TRBD2 (5 bases). The CDR3 contains 13 residues. Germline V gene sequence: CDR1 SQVTM, CDR2 ANQGSEA. Here the CDR3 DNA reads TGCAGCGTCGAAGGAGGAAACACAGATACGCAGTATTTT. It translates to CSVEGGNTDTQYF.

This clone has only a few counts. V gene TRBV2 combines with J gene TRBJ1-1, with no clear D. CDR1 is SNHLY and CDR2 is FYNNEI in the germline V gene. Trimming cost V 6 bases and J 0 bases, with 11 bases left between them. The CDR3 extends over 14 amino acids. Here the CDR3 DNA reads TGTGCCAGCAGGGCCTTCGGTATGAACACTGAAGCTTTCTTT. Encoded protein: CASRAFGMNTEAFF.